The clone carrying this T cell receptor (beta chain) was detected a few times. Its antigen is still unknown. TCRdb reanalysed the reads using MiXCR and keeps one entry per CDR3 protein. The table includes more than 45,000 distinct CDR3 sequences, about a fifth detected once. The entry originates in a study of T cell repertoires in cytomegalovirus infection. Overall study context: Evidence of both CMV infection and a matching HLA type came from public TCR beta signatures.

Overall study results and limits: Frequencies of public TCR beta families were cumulated, and this identified carriers of CMV plus the relevant HLA.

CDR1 and CDR2 (germline): SGHTA, FQGNSA. V was pared by 1 base and J by 7 bases, with 11 bases between. The CDR3 has 14 amino acids. Specimen: CD8+ T cells from cultured PBMCs, collected from culture after CMV antigen stimulation. The TCR comes from a human donor in good health (CMV status not recorded). Some clones in this sample may be carry-over from other donors' samples. The V and J genes are TRBV7-2 and TRBJ2-1, with a weak D call TRBD1 (6 bases). The CDR3 here is CASSLVTGQNEQFF. In DNA form, the CDR3 reads TGTGCCAGCAGCTTAGTTACAGGGCAGAATGAGCAGTTCTTC.